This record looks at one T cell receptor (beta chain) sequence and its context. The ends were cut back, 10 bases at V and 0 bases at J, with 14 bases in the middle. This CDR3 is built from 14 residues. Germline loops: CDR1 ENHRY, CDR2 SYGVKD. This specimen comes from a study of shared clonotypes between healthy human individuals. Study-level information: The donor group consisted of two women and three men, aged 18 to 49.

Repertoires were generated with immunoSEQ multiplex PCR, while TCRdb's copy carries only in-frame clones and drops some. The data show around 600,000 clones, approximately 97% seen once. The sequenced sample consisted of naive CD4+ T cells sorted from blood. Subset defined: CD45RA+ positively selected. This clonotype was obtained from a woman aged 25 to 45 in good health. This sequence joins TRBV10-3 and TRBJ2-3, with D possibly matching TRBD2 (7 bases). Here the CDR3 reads CATKAGASTDTQYF. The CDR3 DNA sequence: TGTGCCACCAAGGCGGGGGCTAGCACAGATACGCAGTATTTT.